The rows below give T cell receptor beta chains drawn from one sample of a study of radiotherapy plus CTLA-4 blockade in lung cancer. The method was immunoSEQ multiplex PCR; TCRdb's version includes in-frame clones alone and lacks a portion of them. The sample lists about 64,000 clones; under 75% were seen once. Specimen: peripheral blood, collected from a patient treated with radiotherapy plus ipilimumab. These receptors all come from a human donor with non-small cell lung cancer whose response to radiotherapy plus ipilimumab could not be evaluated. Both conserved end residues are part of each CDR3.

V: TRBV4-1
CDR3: CASSQGNRGPYEQYF

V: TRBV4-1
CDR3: CASSQDLRGASAYGYTF

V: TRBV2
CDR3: CASSVPGNGYGYTF

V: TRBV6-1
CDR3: CASSEWGGEQYF

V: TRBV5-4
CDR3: CASSSGGASWEQYF

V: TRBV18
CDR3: CASSAAGTGGYNEQFF

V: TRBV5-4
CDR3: CASSPGEGSFYNEQFF

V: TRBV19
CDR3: CASEAGTLNEKLFF

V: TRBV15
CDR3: CATSRDASGFSYNEQFF

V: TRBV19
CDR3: CATHLRGQEAYEQYF

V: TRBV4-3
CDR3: CASSQDSQGYNSPLHF

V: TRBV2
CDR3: CASTPGQGAGANVLTF